The 16 T cell receptor beta chains given below trace back to one sample, sequenced in a study of T cell repertoires in cytomegalovirus infection. TCRdb used MiXCR to reprocess the reads, holding one entry per CDR3 protein. The table lists approximately 1,000,000 distinct CDR3 sequences, under 40% of them singletons. Antigens for these TCRs are unknown. The source material was cultured CD8+ T cells from PBMCs, sampled from culture after CMV antigen stimulation. The receptors stem from a human donor in good health (CMV status not recorded). Some clones in this sample may be carry-over from other donors' samples.

This clonotype was counted a few times. V gene TRBV7-6 combines with J gene TRBJ2-3, with 9 bases fitting TRBD2. CDR1 and CDR2 from the germline V gene are SGHVS and FNYEAQ. CDR3 length: 18 amino acids. V trimming: 5 bases; J trimming: 5 bases; junction bases outside the gene matches: 17. This CDR3 is CASSLPGRGGGAGDTQYF. CDR3 sequence (DNA): TGTGCCAGCAGCCTCCCGGGGCGGGGCGGGGGGGCTGGAGATACGCAGTATTTT.

The rearrangement links TRBV7-9 to TRBJ2-1; D not certain. CDR3 length equals 16 residues. Trimming took 4 bases from V and 2 from J, leaving 15 bases between them. In germline, CDR1 is SEHNR, CDR2 FQNEAQ (reference sequence). The CDR3: CASSSRNHPPYNEQFF. In nucleotides, the CDR3 is TGTGCCAGCAGCTCTCGGAACCACCCCCCCTACAATGAGCAGTTCTTC.

This clonotype has more than one count but fewer than ten. The V gene is TRBV5-5, the J gene TRBJ2-7, with 7 bases fitting TRBD1. V lost 0 bases to trimming and J lost 2 bases; unmatched junction nucleotides: 2. Per the germline V gene, CDR1 is SGHKS and CDR2 is YYEKEE (reference sequence). The length of the CDR3 is 14 residues. The CDR3 sequence is CASSLEGAAYEQYF. The CDR3, as DNA: TGTGCCAGCAGCTTGGAGGGGGCGGCCTACGAGCAGTACTTC.

This clonotype was detected a few times. This chain uses TRBV6-5 with TRBJ2-7; the D gene is possibly TRBD2 (6 bases). Between the trimmed V and J ends, which lost 4 bases and 5 bases, there was a span of 18 bases. Per the germline V gene, CDR1 is MNHEY and CDR2 is SVGAGI. The CDR3 is made up of 15 amino acids. Here the CDR3 reads CASSSLGRGPNEQYV. The DNA of the CDR3 is TGTGCCAGCAGTTCCCTGGGGCGGGGACCGAACGAGCAGTACGTC.

The rearrangement uses TRBV20-1 and TRBJ2-7, with D tentatively TRBD1 (7 bases). CDR1 is DFQATT, CDR2 SNEGSKA, per germline (reference sequence). Trimming pared 7 bases from V and 3 bases from J, leaving 16 bases between. The CDR3 contains 13 residues. The CDR3 DNA is TGCAGTGTTGCGGGACAGTGGTACTACGAGCAGTACGTC. This sequence encodes CSVAGQWYYEQYV.

The chain links TRBV20-1 to TRBJ2-5, with D perhaps TRBD1 or TRBD2 (6 bases each). The CDR3 runs to 17 residues. V shed 2 bases and J shed 3 bases, with 22 bases lying between them. Germline V lookup: CDR1 DFQATT, CDR2 SNEGSKA (reference sequence). The CDR3 bases are TGCAGTGCTAGACTTCTTTTAGGGGGGCCAAGGAAAGAGACCCAGTACTTC. Its protein product is CSARLLLGGPRKETQYF.

The chain uses TRBV28 and TRBJ1-2, with no clear D. Between the trimmed V and J ends, which lost 6 bases and 4 bases, there was a span of 15 bases. CDR1 and CDR2 from the germline V gene are MDHEN and SYDVKM. The CDR3 length is 14 residues. In DNA, the CDR3 is TGTGCCAGCAGCTCTCCGGGCAAGGGCTATGGCTACACCTTC. The encoded protein is CASSSPGKGYGYTF.

This clonotype has just a few counts. This chain connects TRBV11-2 to TRBJ1-4; 8 bases map to TRBD1. V lost 5 bases to trimming and J lost 3 bases; unmatched junction nucleotides: 2. This CDR3 has 14 amino acids. CDR1 SGHAT and CDR2 FQNNGV come from the germline V gene. The CDR3 here is CASSQGQANEKLFF. The CDR3 DNA follows: TGTGCCAGCAGCCAGGGACAGGCTAATGAAAAACTGTTTTTT.

Of note for this clonotype: Given a much more abundant clone one base away, this may be a read error. The chain uses TRBV7-2 and TRBJ2-3, with 8 bases lining up with TRBD1. The germline V gene encodes CDR1 SGHTA and CDR2 FQGNSA. The J segment lost 0 bases and the V segment lost 5 bases, leaving 7 bases of the junction unmatched. The CDR3 runs to 16 residues. The CDR3 here is CASSLRGRSSTDTQYF. For the CDR3, the DNA is TGTGCCAGCAGCCTCAGGGGGCGGTCGAGCACAGATACGCAGTATTTT.

To note about this clonotype: This may arise from a read error, as a much more abundant clone is one base away. The chain couples TRBV7-9 to TRBJ1-5; D is undetermined. The CDR3 length is 13 residues. The V end was cut by 5 bases, the J end by 3 bases, with 8 bases between. The germline CDR1 and CDR2 sequences are SEHNR and FQNEAQ (reference sequence). In DNA, the CDR3 is TGTGCCAGCAGCCCCGACACCAATCAGCCCCAGCATTTT. It specifies CASSPDTNQPQHF.

This clonotype has a handful of counts. The chain recombines TRBV20-1 with TRBJ2-3; D is ambiguous. Trimming cost V 0 bases and J 0 bases, with 10 bases left between them. The V gene's germline CDR1 is DFQATT and CDR2 SNEGSKA (reference sequence). The CDR3 contains 15 residues. For the CDR3, the DNA is TGCAGTGCTAGAGATTCGACATCTAGCACAGATACGCAGTATTTT. Its protein is CSARDSTSSTDTQYF.

The rearrangement joins TRBV20-1 to TRBJ1-1; D may be TRBD1 (6 bases). The CDR3 runs 16 residues. Between the trimmed V and J ends, which lost 0 bases and 0 bases, there was a span of 14 bases. The germline V gene has CDR1 DFQATT and CDR2 SNEGSKA (reference sequence). CDR3 sequence reads: CSAREDLGQLNTEAFF. The DNA for the CDR3 is TGCAGTGCTAGAGAGGACCTTGGACAGTTGAACACTGAAGCTTTCTTT.

This clonotype occurred many times. The gene calls are TRBV7-9 and TRBJ2-1; the D is unclear. Per germline, CDR1 SEHNR and CDR2 FQNEAQ (reference sequence). Trimming pared 5 bases from V and 5 bases from J, leaving 16 bases between. The CDR3 runs 15 residues. Here the CDR3 DNA reads TGTGCCAGCAGCCACCCGGAAGCAGGCCACAATGAGCAGTTCTTC. This encodes CASSHPEAGHNEQFF.

V usage is TRBV7-8 and J usage is TRBJ2-7, with TRBD2 matching over 13 bases. The CDR3 runs 16 residues. In germline, CDR1 is SGHVS, CDR2 FQNEAQ. V lost 4 bases, J lost 3 bases, and 6 bases stayed unmatched. The CDR3 nucleotides read TGTGCCAGCAGCTATCAAGGACTAGCGGGGGTCTACGAGCAGTACTTC. This gives the protein CASSYQGLAGVYEQYF.

This sequence joins TRBV9 and TRBJ1-4; D may be TRBD1 (6 bases). CDR1 is SGDLS and CDR2 is YYNGEE in the germline V gene. Trimming left V 3 bases short and J 2 bases short, with 8 bases between. This CDR3 contains 14 residues. The CDR3 coding sequence is TGTGCCAGCAGCGCAGGGGATACTAATGAAAAACTGTTTTTT. Its protein product is CASSAGDTNEKLFF.

This clonotype was seen more than once but under ten times. V usage is TRBV5-3 and J usage is TRBJ1-2; TRBD1 agrees at 7 bases. TRBV5-3 is an open reading frame, and its role is uncertain. V lost 9 bases and J lost 9; bases outside the gene matches: 8. The CDR3 has 11 amino acids. CDR3 DNA: TGTGCCACCAGGACAGGACTTCGCTACACCTTC. Translation gives CATRTGLRYTF.